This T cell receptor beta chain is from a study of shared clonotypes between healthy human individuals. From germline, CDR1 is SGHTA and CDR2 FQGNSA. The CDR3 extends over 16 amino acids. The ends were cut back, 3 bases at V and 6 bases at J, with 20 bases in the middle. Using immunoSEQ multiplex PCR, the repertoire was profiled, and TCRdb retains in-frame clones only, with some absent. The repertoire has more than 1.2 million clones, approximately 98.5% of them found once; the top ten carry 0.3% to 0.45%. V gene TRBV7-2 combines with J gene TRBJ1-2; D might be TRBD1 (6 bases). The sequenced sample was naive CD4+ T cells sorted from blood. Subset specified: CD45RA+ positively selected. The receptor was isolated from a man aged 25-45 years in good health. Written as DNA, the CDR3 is TGTGCCAGCAGCTTGGTATATTGGGGGGCAATGGATGGCTACACCTTC. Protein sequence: CASSLVYWGAMDGYTF.